Below are 20 T cell receptor beta chains sequenced from a single sample in a study of blood T cells in healthy people across ages. A second PCR of roughly 7 to 11 cycles used a sample-barcoded 5' primer and a J-beta primer mix. Using its own MiXCR run on the 5' RACE reads, TCRdb lists one record per CDR3 protein. This sample has fewer than 2 million distinct CDR3 sequences, with roughly two fifths found just once. Material: blood. These receptors all come from a human donor in good health.

This chain connects TRBV5-1 to TRBJ2-1; a possible D gene is TRBD1 (6 bases). CDR1 and CDR2 from the germline V gene are SGHRS and YFSETQ. V lost 4 bases and J lost 12, with 26 bases in between. This CDR3 comprises 16 residues. CDR3 sequence: CASSRTDWGQPSGQFF. In DNA form, the CDR3 reads TGCGCCAGCAGCCGAACCGACTGGGGGCAACCTTCAGGGCAGTTCTTC.

This clonotype was detected only a few times. A much larger clone lies one base from this, so it may be a read error. J is TRBJ2-1 and V is TRBV5-1; D call uncertain. CDR3 length equals 13 residues. CDR1 is SGHRS, CDR2 YFSETQ, per germline. CDR3 in amino acids: CASSWNANNERFF. The CDR3 DNA follows: TGCGCCAGCAGCTGGAATGCTAATAATGAGCGGTTCTTC.

The chain links TRBV30 to TRBJ1-5, with D unresolved. There are 14 residues in the CDR3. Trimming removed 5 bases from V and 7 bases from J, with 18 bases in between. CDR1 and CDR2 (germline): GTSNPN, SVGIG (reference sequence). CDR3 residues: CAWSYSGGAQPQHF. The CDR3 DNA is TGTGCCTGGTCCTACAGTGGAGGCGCACAGCCCCAGCATTTT.

The chain couples TRBV29-1 to TRBJ1-2, with D hard to call. Germline loops: CDR1 SQVTM, CDR2 ANQGSEA. The V and J ends lost 3 bases and 6 bases respectively, with 8 bases between them. The CDR3 has 11 amino acids. This chain's CDR3 is CSVDTGHGYTF. The CDR3 DNA sequence: TGCAGCGTTGACACCGGGCATGGCTACACCTTC.

The chain joins TRBV7-2 to TRBJ2-4; the match to TRBD2 covers 7 bases. The DNA end is a closer match to TRBJ2-5, so the J assignment may be wrong. The CDR3 contains 17 residues. CDR1 is SGHTA, CDR2 FQGNSA, per germline. The CDR3 DNA reads TGTGCCAGCAGCTTAGGGTTACTAGCGACCCGCCAAGAGACCCAGTACTTC. It yields the protein CASSLGLLATRQETQYF.

V gene TRBV29-1 combines with J gene TRBJ1-2; 8 bases align to TRBD1. The germline V gene encodes CDR1 SQVTM and CDR2 ANQGSEA. V gave up 5 bases and J gave up 4 bases; unmatched junction bases: 9. CDR3 length: 14 amino acids. The CDR3 coding sequence is TGCAGCGTTCCTGACAGGGGATACCTCTATGGCTACACCTTC. Protein sequence: CSVPDRGYLYGYTF.

This clonotype occurred a few times. This rearrangement joins TRBV4-2 to TRBJ2-1; 8 positions match TRBD2. The CDR3 loop spans 17 amino acids. The J segment lost 0 bases and the V segment lost 4 bases, leaving 8 bases of the junction unmatched. The germline V gene has CDR1 LGHNA and CDR2 YNFKEQ. CDR3 residues: CASSRRLASSSYNEQFF. The CDR3 nucleotides read TGTGCCAGCAGCCGTAGACTAGCGTCAAGCTCCTACAATGAGCAGTTCTTC.

This clonotype was counted only a few times. CDR3 amino acids: CAISDGANEQFF. In nucleotides, the CDR3 is TGTGCCATCAGTGACGGGGCCAATGAGCAGTTCTTC. The rearrangement joins TRBV10-3 to TRBJ2-1, with D tentatively TRBD1 or TRBD2 (5 bases each). The CDR3 extends over 12 amino acids. Trimming pared 3 bases from V and 6 bases from J, leaving 6 bases between. Germline V gene sequence: CDR1 ENHRY, CDR2 SYGVKD.

This chain connects TRBV3-1 to TRBJ1-1; TRBD1 is a possible D gene (5 bases). The CDR3 contains 12 residues. Trimming took off 1 base at V and 10 bases at J, with 10 bases between the two ends. Per germline, CDR1 LGHDT and CDR2 YNNKEL (reference sequence). CDR3 sequence: CASSQVAGSAFF. CDR3 DNA sequence: TGTGCCAGCAGCCAAGTGGCAGGGTCAGCTTTCTTT.

Remarks on this clonotype: Germline is not matched at one junction end, which may reflect a read error. The V call is TRBV7-6, the J call TRBJ2-1; possible D gene TRBD1, 5 bases. Germline values: CDR1 SGHVS, CDR2 FNYEAQ. This CDR3 spans 12 amino acids. CDR3 region: CASSHYGHEQCF. The CDR3 nucleotides read TGTGCCAGCAGCCATTATGGACATGAGCAGTGCTTC. Full variable domain (rest looked up from reference TRBV7-6 and TRBJ2-1): GAGVSQSPRYKVTKRGQDVALRCDPISGHVSLYWYRQALGQGPEFLTYFNYEAQQDKSGLPNDRFSAERPEGSISTLTIQRTEQRDSAMYRCASSHYGHEQCFGPGTRLTVL.

The V and J genes are TRBV9 and TRBJ2-1; D unclear. Trimming stripped 4 bases from V and 9 bases from J, with 11 bases between. The V gene's germline CDR1 is SGDLS and CDR2 YYNGEE. This CDR3 has 12 amino acids. CDR3 in amino acids: CASSLDLSEQFF. DNA of the CDR3: TGTGCCAGCAGCTTAGACTTGTCTGAGCAGTTCTTC.

This chain uses TRBV4-3 with TRBJ2-7; no clear D gene. The CDR3 runs 18 residues. Germline CDR1 and CDR2: LGHNA and YSLEER. Trimming removed 2 bases from V and 7 bases from J, with 27 bases in between. The CDR3 DNA reads TGCGCCAGCAGCCAAAAGAGGTTCGTTGGCGGATCCTACAATGAGCAGTACTTC. Residues: CASSQKRFVGGSYNEQYF.

CDR3 residues: CASSQTPGGSYEQYF. The CDR3 region has the DNA TGTGCCAGCAGCCAAACCCCAGGGGGATCCTACGAGCAGTACTTC. This sequence joins TRBV5-6 and TRBJ2-7, with 7 bases lining up with TRBD1. The V segment lost 4 bases and the J segment 1 base; nucleotides outside the gene matches: 8. CDR3 length: 15 residues. Per germline, CDR1 SGHDT and CDR2 YYEEEE.

There are a few counts of this clonotype. This chain joins TRBV4-3 and TRBJ2-7; TRBD2 matches at 10 bases. Germline CDR1 LGHNA, CDR2 YSLEER. The CDR3 spans 16 residues. Unmatched junction bases numbered 9, after V lost 0 bases and J lost 7 bases. The CDR3 region has the DNA TGCGCCAGCAGCCAAGATGAGGGACTAGCGCGGACGGAGCAGTACTTC. Translated, it gives CASSQDEGLARTEQYF.

This clonotype was observed a handful of times. This chain connects TRBV9 to TRBJ1-2; no definite D call. The CDR3 covers 14 residues. The ends were cut back, 1 base at V and 5 bases at J, with 12 bases in the middle. Germline V lookup: CDR1 SGDLS, CDR2 YYNGEE. As DNA, the CDR3 is TGTGCCAGCAGCGTACATGGAGGAGCTTATGGCTACACCTTC. Translated, it gives CASSVHGGAYGYTF. Using reference TRBV9 and TRBJ1-2 for the parts outside the CDR3, the full variable domain is DSGVTQTPKHLITATGQRVTLRCSPRSGDLSVYWYQQSLDQGLQFLIQYYNGEERAKGNILERFSAQQFPDLHSELNLSSLELGDSALYFCASSVHGGAYGYTFGSGTRLTVV.

This rearrangement joins TRBV3-1 to TRBJ2-7; D unclear. This CDR3 comprises 13 residues. V lost 0 bases and J 7 bases, leaving 10 bases between the germline ends. Germline V gene data show CDR1 as LGHDT and CDR2 as YNNKEL (reference sequence). The CDR3 is CASSQDATGEQYF. CDR3 in DNA: TGTGCCAGCAGCCAAGATGCTACTGGGGAGCAGTACTTC.

This clonotype was counted only a few times. The rearrangement links TRBV7-2 to TRBJ1-2; unclear D gene. Germline assignment: CDR1 SGHTA and CDR2 FQGNSA. The CDR3 covers 15 residues. With 4 bases removed from V and 1 base from J, the gap between germline ends came to 13 bases. This chain's CDR3 is CASSSRIGINYGYTF. CDR3 nucleotide sequence: TGTGCCAGCAGCTCCCGAATAGGGATTAACTATGGCTACACCTTC.

The chain joins TRBV29-1 to TRBJ2-5; no clear D. CDR3 size: 12 residues. Germline V gene lookup returns CDR1 SQVTM and CDR2 ANQGSEA. V dropped 5 bases and J dropped 5 bases, with 12 bases sitting between them. The CDR3 here is CSVSFLAETQYF. The CDR3, as DNA: TGCAGCGTTTCGTTCCTCGCGGAGACCCAGTACTTC.

This clonotype was detected a few times. This sequence joins TRBV3-1 and TRBJ2-4; D is possibly TRBD1 (6 bases). V was pared by 1 base and J by 13 bases, with 17 bases between. CDR3 length equals 14 residues. Germline values: CDR1 LGHDT, CDR2 YNNKEL (reference sequence). This CDR3 reads CASSQGIGGREQYF. For the CDR3, the DNA is TGTGCCAGCAGCCAAGGGATAGGGGGACGAGAGCAGTACTTC.

The gene calls are TRBV6-2 or TRBV6-3 and TRBJ2-2, with D maybe TRBD2 (5 bases). Trimming left V 6 bases short and J 7 bases short, with 12 bases between. Germline-derived CDR1 and CDR2 are MNHEY and SVGEGT. The CDR3 sequence is 13 residues long. CDR3 sequence reads: CASRKLALGELFF. The CDR3 DNA reads TGTGCCAGCAGGAAGCTAGCTCTCGGGGAGCTGTTTTTT.